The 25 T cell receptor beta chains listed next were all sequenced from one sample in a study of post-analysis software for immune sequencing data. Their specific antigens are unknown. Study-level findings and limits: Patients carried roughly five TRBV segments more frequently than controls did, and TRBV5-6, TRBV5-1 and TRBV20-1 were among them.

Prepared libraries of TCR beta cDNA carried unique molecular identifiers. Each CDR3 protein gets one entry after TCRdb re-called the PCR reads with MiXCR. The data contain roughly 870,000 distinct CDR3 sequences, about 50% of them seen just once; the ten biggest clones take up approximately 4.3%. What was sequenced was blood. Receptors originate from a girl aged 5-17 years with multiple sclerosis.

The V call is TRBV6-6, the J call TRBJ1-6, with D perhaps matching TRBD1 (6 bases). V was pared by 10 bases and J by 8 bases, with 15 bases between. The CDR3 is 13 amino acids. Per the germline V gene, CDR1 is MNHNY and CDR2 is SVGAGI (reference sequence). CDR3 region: CAITGFRDSPLHF. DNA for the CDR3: TGTGCCATAACAGGGTTTAGAGATTCACCCCTCCACTTT.

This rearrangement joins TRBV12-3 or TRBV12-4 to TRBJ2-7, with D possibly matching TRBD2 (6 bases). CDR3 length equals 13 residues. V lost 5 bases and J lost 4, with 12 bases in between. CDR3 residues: CASSPRGEYEQYF. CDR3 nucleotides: TGTGCCAGCAGTCCACGCGGGGAGTACGAGCAGTACTTC.

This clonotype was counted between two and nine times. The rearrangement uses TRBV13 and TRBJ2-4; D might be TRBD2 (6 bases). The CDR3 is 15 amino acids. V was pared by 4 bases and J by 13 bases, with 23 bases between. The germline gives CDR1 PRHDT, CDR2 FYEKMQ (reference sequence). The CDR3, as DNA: TGTGCCAGCAGCTCTCCGGGACTCCAACTGGGGGAGCAGTACTTC. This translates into CASSSPGLQLGEQYF.

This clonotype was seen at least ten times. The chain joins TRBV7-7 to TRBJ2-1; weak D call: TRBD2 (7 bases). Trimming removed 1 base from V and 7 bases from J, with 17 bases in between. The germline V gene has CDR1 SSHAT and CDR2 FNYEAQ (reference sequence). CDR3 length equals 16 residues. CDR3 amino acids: CASSLGRGAAANEQFF. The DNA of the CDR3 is TGTGCCAGCAGCTTAGGTCGGGGGGCGGCCGCTAATGAGCAGTTCTTC.

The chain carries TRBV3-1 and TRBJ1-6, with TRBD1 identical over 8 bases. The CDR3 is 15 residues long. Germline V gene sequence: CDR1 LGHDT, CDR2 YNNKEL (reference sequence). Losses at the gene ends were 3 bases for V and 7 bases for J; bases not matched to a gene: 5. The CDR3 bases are TGTGCCAGCAGCCAGGCCGGGACAGGCAATTCACCCCTCCACTTT. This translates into CASSQAGTGNSPLHF.

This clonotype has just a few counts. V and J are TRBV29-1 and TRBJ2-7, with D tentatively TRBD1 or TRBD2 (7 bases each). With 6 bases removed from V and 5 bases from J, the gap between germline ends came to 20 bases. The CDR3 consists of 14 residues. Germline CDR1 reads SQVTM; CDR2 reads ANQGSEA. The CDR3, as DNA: TGCAGCGTCGGGGGGCAGGGGGTTCACCACGAGCAGTACTTC. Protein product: CSVGGQGVHHEQYF.

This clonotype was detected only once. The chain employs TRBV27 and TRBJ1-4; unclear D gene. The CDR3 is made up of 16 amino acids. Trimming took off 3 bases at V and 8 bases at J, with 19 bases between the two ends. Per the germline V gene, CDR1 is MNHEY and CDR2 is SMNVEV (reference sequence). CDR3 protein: CASSFSSWGGNEKLFF. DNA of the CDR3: TGTGCCAGCAGTTTTTCATCATGGGGAGGGAACGAAAAACTGTTTTTT.

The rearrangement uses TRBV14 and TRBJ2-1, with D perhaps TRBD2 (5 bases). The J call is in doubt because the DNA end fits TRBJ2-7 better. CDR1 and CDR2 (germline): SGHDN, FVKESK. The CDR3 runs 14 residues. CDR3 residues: CASSQVLALEEQYF. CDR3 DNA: TGTGCCAGCAGCCAAGTCCTAGCCCTGGAAGAGCAGTACTTC.

The CDR3 protein is CASSSSEKLFF. CDR3 coding DNA: TGTGCCAGCAGCTCGAGTGAAAAACTGTTTTTT. V gene TRBV7-9 combines with J gene TRBJ1-4; D is undetermined. CDR3 length equals 11 residues. V was shortened by 4 bases and J by 7 bases, with 4 bases between the two germline ends. Per the germline V gene, CDR1 is SEHNR and CDR2 is FQNEAQ (reference sequence).

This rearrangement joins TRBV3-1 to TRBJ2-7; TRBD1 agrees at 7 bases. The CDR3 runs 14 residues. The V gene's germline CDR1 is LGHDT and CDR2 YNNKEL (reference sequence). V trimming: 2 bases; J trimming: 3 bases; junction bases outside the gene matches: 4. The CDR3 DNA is TGTGCCAGCAGCCAAAGAGGGACAGTCTACGAGCAGTACTTC. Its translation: CASSQRGTVYEQYF.

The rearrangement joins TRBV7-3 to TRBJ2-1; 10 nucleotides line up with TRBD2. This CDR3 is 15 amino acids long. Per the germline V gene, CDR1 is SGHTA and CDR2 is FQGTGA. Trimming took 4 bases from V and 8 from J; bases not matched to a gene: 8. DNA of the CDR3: TGTGCCAGCAGCTCGTTCGGGACTAGCGATTATGAGCAGTTCTTC. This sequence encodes CASSSFGTSDYEQFF.

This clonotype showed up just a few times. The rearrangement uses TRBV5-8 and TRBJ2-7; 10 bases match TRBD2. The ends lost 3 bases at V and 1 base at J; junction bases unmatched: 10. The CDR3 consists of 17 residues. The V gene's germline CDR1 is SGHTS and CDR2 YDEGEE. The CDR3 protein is CASSSRGGLAHSYEQYF. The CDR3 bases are TGTGCCAGCAGCTCCAGAGGGGGACTAGCGCATTCCTACGAGCAGTACTTC.

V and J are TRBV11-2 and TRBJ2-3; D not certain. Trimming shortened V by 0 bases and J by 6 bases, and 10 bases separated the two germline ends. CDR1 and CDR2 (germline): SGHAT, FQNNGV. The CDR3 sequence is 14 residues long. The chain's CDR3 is CASSLDSKSDTQYF. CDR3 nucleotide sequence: TGTGCCAGCAGCTTAGACTCCAAGTCGGATACGCAGTATTTT.

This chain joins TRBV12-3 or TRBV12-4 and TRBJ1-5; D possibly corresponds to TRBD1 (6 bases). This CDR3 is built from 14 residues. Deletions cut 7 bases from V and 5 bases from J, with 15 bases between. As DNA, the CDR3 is TGTGCCAGCACCAGGGACAAAAGCTATCAGCCCCAGCATTTT. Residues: CASTRDKSYQPQHF.

CDR3 bases: TGCGCCAGCAGCCAAGCTTCCGGGACTAGCCACTACGAGCAGTACTTC. It codes for CASSQASGTSHYEQYF. The chain couples TRBV4-1 to TRBJ2-7; 9 nucleotides match TRBD2. CDR3 length: 16 amino acids. V was clipped by 1 base and J by 3 bases; unmatched bases: 7. Germline lookup yields CDR1 MGHRA and CDR2 YSYEKL.

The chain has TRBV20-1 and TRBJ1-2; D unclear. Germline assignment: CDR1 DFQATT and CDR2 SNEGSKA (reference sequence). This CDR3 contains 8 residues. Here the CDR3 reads CNTGGYTF. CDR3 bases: TGCAACACGGGAGGCTACACCTTC.

This CDR3 is CASSRTSGRVYEQYF. CDR3 nucleotide sequence: TGTGCCAGCAGCAGGACTAGCGGGAGGGTCTACGAGCAGTACTTC. The V and J genes are TRBV6-6 and TRBJ2-7, with 15 bases matching TRBD2. Per the germline V gene, CDR1 is MNHNY and CDR2 is SVGAGI (reference sequence). The CDR3 contains 15 residues. The trim removed 6 bases at V and 3 bases at J, leaving 3 bases unmatched.

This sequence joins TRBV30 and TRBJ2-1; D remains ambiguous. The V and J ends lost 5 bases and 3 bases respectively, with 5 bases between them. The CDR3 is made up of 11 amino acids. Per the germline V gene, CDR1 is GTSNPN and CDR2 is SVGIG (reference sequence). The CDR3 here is CAWGSYNEQFF. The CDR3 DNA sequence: TGTGCCTGGGGCAGCTACAATGAGCAGTTCTTC.

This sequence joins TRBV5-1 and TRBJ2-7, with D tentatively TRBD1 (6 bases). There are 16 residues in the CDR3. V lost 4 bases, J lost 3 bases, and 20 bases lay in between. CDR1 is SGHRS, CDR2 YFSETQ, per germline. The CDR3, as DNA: TGCGCCAGCAGCCCTCCCACAGGGACGTTTTTCTACGAGCAGTACTTC. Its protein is CASSPPTGTFFYEQYF.

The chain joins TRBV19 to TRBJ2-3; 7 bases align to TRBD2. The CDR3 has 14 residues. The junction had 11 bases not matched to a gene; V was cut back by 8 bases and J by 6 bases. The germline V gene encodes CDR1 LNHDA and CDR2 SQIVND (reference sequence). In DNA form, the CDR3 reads TGTGCCAGTGCCGGGAGGCAGCGTTCCGATACGCAGTATTTT. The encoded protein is CASAGRQRSDTQYF.

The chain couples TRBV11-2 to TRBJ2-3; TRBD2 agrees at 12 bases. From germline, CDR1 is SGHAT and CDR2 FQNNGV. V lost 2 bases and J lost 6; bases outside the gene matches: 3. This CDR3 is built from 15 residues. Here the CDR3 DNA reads TGTGCCAGCAGCTTACTAGCGGGAGGGTGGGATACGCAGTATTTT. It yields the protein CASSLLAGGWDTQYF.

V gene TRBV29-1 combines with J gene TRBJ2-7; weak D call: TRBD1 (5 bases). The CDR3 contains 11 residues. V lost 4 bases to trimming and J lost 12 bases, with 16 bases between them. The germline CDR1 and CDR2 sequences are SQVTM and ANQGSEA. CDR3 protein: CSVAQEHRRYF. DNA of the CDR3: TGCAGCGTTGCGCAGGAGCACAGGCGGTACTTC.

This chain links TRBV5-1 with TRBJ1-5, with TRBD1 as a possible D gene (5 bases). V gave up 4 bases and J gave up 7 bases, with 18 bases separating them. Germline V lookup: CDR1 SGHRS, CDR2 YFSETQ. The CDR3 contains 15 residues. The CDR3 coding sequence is TGCGCCAGCAGCCCAGTAGGGGACTTGAGCCAGCCCCAGCATTTT. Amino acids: CASSPVGDLSQPQHF.

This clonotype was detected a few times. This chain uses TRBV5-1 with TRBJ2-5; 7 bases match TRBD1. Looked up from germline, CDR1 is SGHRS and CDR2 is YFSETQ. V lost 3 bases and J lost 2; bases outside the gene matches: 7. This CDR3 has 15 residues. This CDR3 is CASSWTPGQQETQYF. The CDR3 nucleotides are TGCGCCAGCAGCTGGACCCCGGGACAGCAAGAGACCCAGTACTTC.

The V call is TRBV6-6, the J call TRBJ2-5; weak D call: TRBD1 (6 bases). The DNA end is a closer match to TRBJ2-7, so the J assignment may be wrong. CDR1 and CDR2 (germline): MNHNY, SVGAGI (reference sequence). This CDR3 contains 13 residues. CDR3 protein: CASSRKQGYEQYF. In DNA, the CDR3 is TGTGCCAGCAGCCGCAAACAGGGCTACGAGCAGTACTTC.